Described below is a single T cell receptor (beta chain) sequence and its context. This entry comes from a study of blood T cell repertoires in COVID-19. This CDR3 has 12 amino acids. CDR1 is MDHEN, CDR2 SYDVKM, per germline. The V end lost 6 bases, the J end lost 9 bases, and 12 bases lay between the germline ends. Sequenced by immunoSEQ multiplex PCR; TCRdb stores in-frame clones only, minus some. The sample holds roughly 90,000 clones, approximately 80% seen once. The receptor was derived from a woman aged 65 to 85 with acute or convalescent COVID-19. The chain is built from TRBV28 and TRBJ2-1; weak D call: TRBD1 (5 bases). Input material: peripheral blood. CDR3 residues: CASSQTVSEQFF. Written as DNA, the CDR3 is TGTGCCAGCAGCCAGACAGTGTCTGAGCAGTTCTTC.